This note documents a single TCR beta chain sequence. Antigen specificity is unknown. Other nucleotide sequences from this sample produce the same CDR3. Amplification used 60 Vbeta primers and 13 Jbeta primers. Some clones are missing from TCRdb's copy, which holds only in-frame ones; the method was immunoSEQ multiplex PCR. The table has about 200,000 clones, around 80% seen once. These data belong to a study of cytomegalovirus exposure and HLA in healthy donors. Study-level background: Earlier, almost 120 million unique TCR beta sequences were recovered from about 200 million T cells by an analysis. Study outcomes and limitations: Overall, approximately 180 TCR beta chains were annotated as cytomegalovirus-associated. Most TCRs appeared rarely, but some public TCRs recurred in many donors.

From germline, CDR1 is LNHDA and CDR2 SQIVND (reference sequence). CDR3 size: 13 residues. The V gene lost 3 bases and the J gene lost 0 bases, with 5 bases spanning the gap. At the time of sampling, donors were nominally healthy, though unrecorded immune exposures were likely. The source is a boy aged 2 to 10 in good health and CMV-seronegative. V usage is TRBV19 and J usage is TRBJ1-1, with unresolved D. The sample consisted of PBMCs. The CDR3 sequence: CASSISLNTEAFF. The CDR3 nucleotides read TGTGCCAGTAGTATTAGTCTGAACACTGAAGCTTTCTTT.